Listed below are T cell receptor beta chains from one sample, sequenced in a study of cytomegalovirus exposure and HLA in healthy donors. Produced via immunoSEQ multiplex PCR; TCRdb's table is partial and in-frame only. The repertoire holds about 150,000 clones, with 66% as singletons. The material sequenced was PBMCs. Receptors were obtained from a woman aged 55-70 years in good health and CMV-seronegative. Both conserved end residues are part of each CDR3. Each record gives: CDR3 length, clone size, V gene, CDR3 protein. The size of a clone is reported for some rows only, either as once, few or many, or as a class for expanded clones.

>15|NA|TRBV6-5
CASRGTQGANSPLHF
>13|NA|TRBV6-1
CASGPEPGQPQHF
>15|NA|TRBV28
CASSENRGRNEKLFF
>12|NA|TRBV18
CASSPGGNEQFF
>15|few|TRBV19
CASSINRDRNQPQHF
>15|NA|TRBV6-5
CAGRPTGGGYNEQFF
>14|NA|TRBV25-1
CASSGSGQIYGYTF
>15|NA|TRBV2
CASSVTGQPNEKLFF
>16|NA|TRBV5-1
CASSLAPGEITETQYF
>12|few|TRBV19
CASSTGGYEQYF
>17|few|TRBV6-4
CASSDPRGHPSSYEQYF
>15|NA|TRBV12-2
CASRLEGAGGYEQYF
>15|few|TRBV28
CASTGPGDYSYEQYF
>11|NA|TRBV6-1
CASNSNYGYTF
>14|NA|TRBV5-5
CASSSQGGYNEQFF
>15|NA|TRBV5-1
CASSFTSGLTDTQYF
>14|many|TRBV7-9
CASSLGAALDTQYF
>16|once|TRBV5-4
CASSVAGGLSSYEQYF
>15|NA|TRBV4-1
CASSQEAGSTDTQYF
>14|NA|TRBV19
CASRTGGSSTEAFF
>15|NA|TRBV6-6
CASSPSGQKNNEQFF
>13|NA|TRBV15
CATSRDRRGGYTF
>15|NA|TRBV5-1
CASSSTGTLEGTQYF
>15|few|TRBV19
CASSVGLAGPDTQYF
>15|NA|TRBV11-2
CASSLDSGSGEKLFF
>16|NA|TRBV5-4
CASSPGLNIGKDTQYF
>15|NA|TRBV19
CASSIEAGGPYTQYF
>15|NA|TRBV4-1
CASSQVPRGPGGYTF
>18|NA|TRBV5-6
CASSRTGLGRHPYNEQFF
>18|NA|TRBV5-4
CASSPTSGRARFNFEQYF
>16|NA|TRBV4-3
CASSQDLLGARYGYTF
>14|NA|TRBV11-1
CASSLEGAVTEAFF
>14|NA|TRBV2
CASSLRTGEVLAFF
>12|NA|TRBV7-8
CASSLVVGELFF
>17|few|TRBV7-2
CASSLVSGGRGGTEAFF
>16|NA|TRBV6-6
CASSYGRGSIQETQYF
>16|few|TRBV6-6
CASSRGDRGTYAEAFF
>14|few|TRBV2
CASSFSAGGYEQYF
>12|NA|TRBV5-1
CASSPTGFEQYF
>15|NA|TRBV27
CASSSVQGNRAPLHF
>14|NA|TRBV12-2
CASRLGWQHYEQYF
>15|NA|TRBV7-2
CASSLRRGAYTEAFF
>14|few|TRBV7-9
CSSSLTGSRETQYF
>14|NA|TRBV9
CASSVAPGGGEQYF
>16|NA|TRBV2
CASSGMRDRELYEQYF
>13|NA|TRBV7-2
CASSVGQGRGYTF
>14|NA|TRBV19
CASSIAGAYTEAFF
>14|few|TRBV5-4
CASSSGGLGNTIYF
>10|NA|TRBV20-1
CSASRLEQYF
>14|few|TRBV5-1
CASSLGQINYGYTF
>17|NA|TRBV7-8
CASSLARAEGARETQYF
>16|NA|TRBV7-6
CASSLGVTSGYYEQYF
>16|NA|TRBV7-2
CASSLDSAGRHNEQFF